This T cell receptor beta chain was retrieved from a study of metastatic and nonmetastatic thyroid tumors. Study-level background: A comparison of repertoires was made across blood and tumor or nodule tissue from malignant and benign thyroid patients.

With MiXCR, TCRdb reprocessed the PCR reads. Of almost 15,000 clones detected, approximately 30% appear once; the ten largest clones hold over 45%. Every patient underwent thyroid surgery untreated. The CDR3 extends over 15 amino acids. Deletions cut 2 bases from V and 1 base from J, with 11 bases between. Per germline, CDR1 KGHSH and CDR2 LQKENI. This chain links TRBV18 with TRBJ1-2; D remains ambiguous. The receptor's source is a male donor with papillary thyroid cancer or a benign thyroid nodule (not recorded which). Some clones in this sample may be carry-over from other donors' samples. Sequencing was carried out using tumor tissue. CDR3 region: CASSPTELRNYGYTF. The CDR3 DNA reads as TGTGCCAGCTCACCAACGGAGCTTCGTAACTATGGCTACACCTTC.